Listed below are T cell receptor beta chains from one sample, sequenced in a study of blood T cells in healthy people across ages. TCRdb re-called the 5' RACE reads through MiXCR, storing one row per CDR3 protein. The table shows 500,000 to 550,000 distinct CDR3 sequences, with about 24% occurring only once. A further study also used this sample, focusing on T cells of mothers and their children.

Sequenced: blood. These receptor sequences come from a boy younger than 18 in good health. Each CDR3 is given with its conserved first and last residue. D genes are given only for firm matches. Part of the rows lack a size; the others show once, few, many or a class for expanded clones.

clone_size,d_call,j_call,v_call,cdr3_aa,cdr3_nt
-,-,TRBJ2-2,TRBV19,CASDGTMIGELFF,TGTGCCAGTGACGGGACAATGATCGGGGAGCTGTTTTTT
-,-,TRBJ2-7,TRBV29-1,CSVEGQGLYEQYF,TGCAGCGTTGAAGGACAGGGACTGTACGAGCAGTACTTC
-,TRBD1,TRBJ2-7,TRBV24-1,CATGDRAYEQYF,TGTGCCACCGGGGACAGGGCCTACGAGCAGTACTTC
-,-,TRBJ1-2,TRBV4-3,CASSQTGGRTNYGYTF,TGCGCCAGCAGCCAAACCGGGGGCCGAACTAACTATGGCTACACCTTC
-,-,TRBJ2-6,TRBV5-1,CASSLGGGANVLTF,TGCGCCAGCAGCTTGGGAGGGGGGGCCAACGTCCTGACTTTC
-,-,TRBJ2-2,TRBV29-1,CSVPGVIGELFF,TGCAGCGTCCCAGGGGTAATCGGGGAGCTGTTTTTT
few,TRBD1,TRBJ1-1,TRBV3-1,CASSPYRGGRTEAFF,TGTGCCAGCAGCCCATACAGGGGCGGGCGCACTGAAGCTTTCTTT
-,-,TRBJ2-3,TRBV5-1,CASSLWGDDTQYF,TGCGCCAGCAGCTTGTGGGGCGATGATACGCAGTATTTT
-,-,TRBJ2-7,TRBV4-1,CASSQRWGRNTYEQYF,TGCGCCAGCAGCCAAAGATGGGGTCGAAACACCTACGAGCAGTACTTC
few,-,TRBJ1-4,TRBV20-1,CSASRNEKLFF,TGCAGTGCTAGCAGGAATGAAAAACTGTTTTTT
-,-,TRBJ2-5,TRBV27,CASSLLFGETQYF,TGTGCCAGCAGTTTATTATTCGGGGAGACCCAGTACTTC
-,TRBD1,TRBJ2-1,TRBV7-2,CASSLAGGQGPYNEQFF,TGTGCCAGCAGCTTAGCAGGGGGACAGGGACCTTACAATGAGCAGTTCTTC
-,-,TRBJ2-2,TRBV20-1,CSARDGSGGELFF,TGCAGTGCTAGAGATGGTAGCGGCGGGGAGCTGTTTTTT
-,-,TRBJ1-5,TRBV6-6,CASSTPGNNQPQHF,TGTGCCAGCAGTACGCCCGGGAACAATCAGCCCCAGCATTTT
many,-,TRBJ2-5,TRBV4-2,CASSQGGFLGGETQYF,TGTGCCAGCAGCCAAGGGGGTTTTTTGGGGGGAGAGACCCAGTACTTC
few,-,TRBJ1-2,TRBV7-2,CASSLGAGKTGRVGYTF,TGTGCCAGCAGCTTAGGAGCGGGAAAAACAGGGCGGGTTGGCTACACCTTC
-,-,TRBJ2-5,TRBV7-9,CASSRALGGQETQYF,TGTGCCAGCAGCCGAGCACTAGGGGGGCAAGAGACCCAGTACTTC
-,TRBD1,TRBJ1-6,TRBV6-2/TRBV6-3,CASSGTENSPLHF,TGTGCCAGCAGCGGGACAGAAAATTCACCCCTCCACTTT
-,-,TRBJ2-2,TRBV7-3,CASSSETGELFF,TGTGCCAGCAGCTCAGAAACCGGGGAGCTGTTTTTT
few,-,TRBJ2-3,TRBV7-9,CASSLAQGAQDTQYF,TGTGCCAGCAGCTTAGCGCAAGGGGCGCAAGATACGCAGTATTTT
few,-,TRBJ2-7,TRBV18,CASSPGLVAGYEQYF,TGTGCCAGCTCACCGGGTCTAGTGGCCGGGTACGAGCAGTACTTC
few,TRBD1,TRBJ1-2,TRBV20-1,CSGHRGRLDGYTF,TGCAGTGGGCACAGGGGGCGATTGGATGGCTACACCTTC
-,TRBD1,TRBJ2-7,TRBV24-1,CATSDPGTGSPYEQYF,TGTGCCACCAGTGATCCCGGGACAGGTTCTCCCTACGAGCAGTACTTC
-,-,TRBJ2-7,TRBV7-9,CASSLAGEIEQYF,TGTGCCAGCAGCTTAGCGGGAGAGATCGAGCAGTACTTC
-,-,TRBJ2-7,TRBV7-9,CASSTKSGKQYF,TGTGCCAGCAGCACCAAATCGGGGAAGCAGTACTTC
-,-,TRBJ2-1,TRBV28,CASSPTLRGSYNEQFF,TGTGCCAGCAGTCCTACCCTGAGGGGCTCCTACAATGAGCAGTTCTTC
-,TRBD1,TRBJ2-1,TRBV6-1,CASREAGTGISEQFF,TGTGCCAGCAGGGAAGCCGGGACAGGGATTAGTGAGCAGTTCTTC
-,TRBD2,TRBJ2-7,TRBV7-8,CASPLFAGGTIYEQYF,TGTGCCAGCCCCCTATTCGCCGGGGGGACTATATACGAGCAGTACTTC
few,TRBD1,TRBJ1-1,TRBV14,CASSDRGAYSAAFF,TGTGCCAGCAGCGACAGGGGGGCTTACTCGGCAGCTTTCTTT
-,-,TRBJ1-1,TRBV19,CASSWGLRGTEAFF,TGTGCCAGTAGTTGGGGCCTCCGTGGAACTGAAGCTTTCTTT
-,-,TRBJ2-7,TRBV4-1,CASSHGQAVSSYEQYF,TGCGCCAGCAGCCACGGTCAGGCGGTGAGCTCCTACGAGCAGTACTTC
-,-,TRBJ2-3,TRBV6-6,CASSLSDRISDTQYF,TGTGCCAGCAGTCTCTCCGACAGGATTTCAGATACGCAGTATTTT
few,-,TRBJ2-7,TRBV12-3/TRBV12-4,CASSNRPNYEQYF,TGTGCCAGCAGTAACCGACCCAACTACGAGCAGTACTTC
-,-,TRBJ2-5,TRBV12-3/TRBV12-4,CASSLAGSPKETQYF,TGTGCCAGCAGTTTAGCGGGTAGCCCCAAAGAGACCCAGTACTTC
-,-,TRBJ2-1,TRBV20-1,CSALAVRDKDEQFF,TGCAGTGCGCTTGCGGTTAGGGATAAGGATGAGCAGTTCTTC
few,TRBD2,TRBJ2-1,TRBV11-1,CASSPSGEYINEQFF,TGTGCCAGCAGCCCTAGCGGGGAGTATATCAATGAGCAGTTCTTC
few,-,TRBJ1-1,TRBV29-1,CSVDSNTEAFF,TGCAGCGTTGACTCCAACACTGAAGCTTTCTTT
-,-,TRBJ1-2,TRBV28,CASSLRQLSNYGYTF,TGTGCCAGCAGTCTCAGGCAGCTATCTAACTATGGCTACACCTTC
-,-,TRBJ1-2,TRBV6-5,CASSYLFGQSYGYTF,TGTGCCAGCAGTTACCTATTCGGACAAAGCTATGGCTACACCTTC
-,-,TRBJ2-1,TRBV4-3,CASSQAVGSYNEQFF,TGCGCCAGCAGCCAAGCTGTGGGTTCCTACAATGAGCAGTTCTTC
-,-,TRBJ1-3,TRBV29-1,CSGETASGNTIYF,TGCAGCGGGGAGACGGCCTCTGGAAACACCATATATTTT
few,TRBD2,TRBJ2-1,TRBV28,CASSSLAGHNNEQFF,TGTGCCAGCAGTTCCCTAGCGGGGCATAACAATGAGCAGTTCTTC
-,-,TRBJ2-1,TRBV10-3,CAISESKTINEQFF,TGTGCCATCAGTGAGTCTAAGACTATCAATGAGCAGTTCTTC